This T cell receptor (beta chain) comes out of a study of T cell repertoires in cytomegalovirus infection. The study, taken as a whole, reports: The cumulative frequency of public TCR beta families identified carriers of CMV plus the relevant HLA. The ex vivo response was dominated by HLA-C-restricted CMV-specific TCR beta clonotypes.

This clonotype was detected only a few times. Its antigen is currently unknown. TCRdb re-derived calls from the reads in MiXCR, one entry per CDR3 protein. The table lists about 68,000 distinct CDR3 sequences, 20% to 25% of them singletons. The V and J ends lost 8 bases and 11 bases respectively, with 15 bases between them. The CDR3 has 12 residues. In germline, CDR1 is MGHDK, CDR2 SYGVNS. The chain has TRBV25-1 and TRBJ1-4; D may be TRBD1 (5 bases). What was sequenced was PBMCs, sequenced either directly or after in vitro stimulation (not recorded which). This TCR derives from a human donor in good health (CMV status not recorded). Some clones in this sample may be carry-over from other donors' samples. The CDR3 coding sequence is TGTGCCAGCTGCCCGCGGGGGGGGAAACTGTTTTTT. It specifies CASCPRGGKLFF.